Sequencing of this TCR beta chain was carried out in a study of blood T cells in healthy people across ages. The CDR3 has 17 residues. Germline V gene lookup returns CDR1 WSHSY and CDR2 SAAADI. About this clonotype: Its target is unknown.

Study-wide findings and caveats: Naive and antigen-experienced cells could not be conclusively compared, given unsorted PBMCs. Older age coincided with a roughly linear decline in TCR beta diversity per million T cells.

Primers used in a second PCR of about 6 to 11 cycles were a sample-barcoded 5' primer and a J-beta primer mix. Via MiXCR, TCRdb re-called the 5' RACE reads, giving one row per CDR3 protein. This repertoire shows 500,000 to 650,000 distinct CDR3 sequences, roughly a quarter found once; its top ten account for 3% to 4%. This sample also belongs to another study, concerning T cells of mothers and their children.

Sequenced sample: blood. V gene TRBV10-2 combines with J gene TRBJ2-5; TRBD2 aligns across 14 bases. Matching the DNA end better, TRBJ2-1 makes the J call doubtful. This TCR derives from a boy between 2 and 10 years old in good health. The CDR3 coding sequence is TGCGCCAGCAGGGGAGGACTAGCGGGAGGCTTACTCAATGAGCAGTTCTTC. Translation: CASRGGLAGGLLNEQFF.